This T cell receptor (beta chain) emerged from a study of shared clonotypes between healthy human individuals. On this clone: The same CDR3 also results from other DNA sequences found in this sample.

The test was conducted at deep level. Assay used: immunoSEQ multiplex PCR; TCRdb lists only in-frame clones, some missing. The sample lists nearly 1,000,000 clones; 76% were seen once. The germline V gene encodes CDR1 DFQATT and CDR2 SNEGSKA (reference sequence). Trimming shortened V by 6 bases and J by 5 bases, and 7 bases separated the two germline ends. CDR3 length: 10 amino acids. Sequencing used memory CD4+ T cells sorted from blood. Subset: CD45RA-negative fraction. This receptor was identified in a young man in good health. This chain joins TRBV20-1 and TRBJ2-5; D is unresolved. As DNA, the CDR3 is TGCAGTGCAACCCGGGAGACCCAGTACTTC. Its protein product is CSATRETQYF.